This entry describes one T cell receptor (beta chain). This sample was included in a study of blood T cell repertoires in COVID-19. The ends were cut back, 4 bases at V and 4 bases at J, with 11 bases in the middle. The CDR3 consists of 14 residues. CDR1 and CDR2 from the germline V gene are KGHSH and LQKENI. TCRdb's table, derived via immunoSEQ multiplex PCR, lists solely in-frame clones and lacks some. Seen here are about 54,000 clones, over 75% observed once, and the top ten hold around 8.3%. The rearrangement links TRBV18 to TRBJ1-3; perhaps TRBD1 as D (5 bases). The sequenced sample consisted of peripheral blood. The sequence came from a woman between 40 and 55 years old with active COVID-19. The CDR3 nucleotides are TGTGCCAGCTCACAACAGGTGCCCGGAAACACCATATATTTT. It yields the protein CASSQQVPGNTIYF.